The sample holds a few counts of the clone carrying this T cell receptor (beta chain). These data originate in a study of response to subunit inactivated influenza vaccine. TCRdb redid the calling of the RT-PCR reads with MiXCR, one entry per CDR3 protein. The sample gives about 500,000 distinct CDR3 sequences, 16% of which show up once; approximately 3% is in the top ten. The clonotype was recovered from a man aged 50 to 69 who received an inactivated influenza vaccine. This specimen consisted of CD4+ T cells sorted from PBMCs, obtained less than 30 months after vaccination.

The CDR3 sequence is CAISEKPNTEAFF. In nucleotides, the CDR3 is TGTGCCATCAGTGAGAAGCCGAACACTGAAGCTTTCTTT. V is TRBV10-3 and J is TRBJ1-1; D is uncertain. The CDR3 is 13 residues long. Germline CDR1 is ENHRY and CDR2 is SYGVKD. V lost 2 bases and J lost 1, with 5 bases in between.